This TCR beta chain was sequenced during a study of T cell repertoires in cytomegalovirus infection. This clonotype was seen a few times. The antigen is undetermined. TCRdb re-derived calls from the reads in MiXCR, one entry per CDR3 protein. This sample has roughly 920,000 distinct CDR3 sequences, with approximately 31% found just once. The sample was cultured CD8+ T cells from PBMCs, taken from culture after CMV antigen stimulation. This sequence originates from a human donor in good health (CMV status not recorded). Some clones in this sample may be carry-over from other donors' samples.

The CDR3 sequence: CASSLGQGGAETQYF. The CDR3 DNA reads TGTGCCAGCAGTTTAGGGCAGGGCGGCGCAGAGACCCAGTACTTC. The chain recombines TRBV28 with TRBJ2-5; D may be TRBD1 (5 bases). CDR1 is MDHEN and CDR2 is SYDVKM in the germline V gene. Trimming pared 2 bases from V and 4 bases from J, leaving 14 bases between. CDR3 size: 15 residues.